The present T cell receptor beta chain was sequenced within a study of CD8 T cells in Susac syndrome. CDR1 and CDR2 (germline): MGHRA, YSYEKL. V was clipped by 6 bases and J by 4 bases; unmatched bases: 11. This CDR3 is built from 15 residues. TCR beta was sequenced from blood CD8+ and CD4+ T cells. Age- and sex-matched healthy donors served as the control group. TEMRA cells underwent FACS enrichment and CD8+ and CD4+ T cells underwent negative isolation. The RNA input was about 0.5 to 1 ug, and it was reverse transcribed with random hexamers. Across 54 Vbeta and 13 Jbeta, TCR beta CDR3 was amplified with immunoSEQ multiplex PCR. One entry per CDR3 protein, called by TCRdb with MiXCR from the immunoSEQ multiplex PCR reads. In the table there are approximately 150,000 distinct CDR3 sequences, 93% of which are singletons.

The specimen was CD4+ T cells from PBMCs. The V call is TRBV4-1, the J call TRBJ2-5; TRBD1 matches 7 bases. This sequence originates from a human donor in good health. The DNA of the CDR3 is TGCGCCAGCAGTCCCCAAGGGGGCAGGATAGAGACCCAGTACTTC. Translated: CASSPQGGRIETQYF.